This T cell receptor beta chain comes out of a study of OX40 agonist ivuxolimab in advanced cancers. Libraries were prepared by immunoSEQ multiplex PCR; TCRdb keeps only in-frame clonotypes and omits some of them. The table has over 25,000 clones, around 84% seen once. Study-wide findings and caveats: Antigen specificity remained undetermined for the expanded peripheral T cells.

Germline V gene lookup returns CDR1 KGHSH and CDR2 LQKENI. CDR3 length: 11 amino acids. The V gene lost 3 bases and the J gene lost 4 bases, with 0 bases spanning the gap. For this clone: What it recognizes is unknown.

Here the sequenced sample was CD4+ or CD8+ T cells sorted from blood, taken in a trial of the OX40 agonist ivuxolimab. This sequence originates from an adult with an advanced solid tumor such as melanoma, head and neck, liver or kidney cancer. The genes are TRBV18 and TRBJ2-2, with D uncertain. The CDR3 loop is CASSPTGELFF. For the CDR3, the DNA is TGTGCCAGCTCACCCACCGGGGAGCTGTTTTTT.